This entry concerns a single TCR beta chain. The data stem from a study of blood T cell repertoires in COVID-19. The CDR3 length is 15 residues. Trimming removed 0 bases from V and 4 bases from J, with 13 bases in between. The V gene's germline CDR1 is SGHRS and CDR2 YFSETQ. Assay used: immunoSEQ multiplex PCR; TCRdb lists only in-frame clones, some missing. This table has just over 90,000 clones, more than 65% appearing once. Sequencing was done on a sample of peripheral blood. This receptor was obtained from a human donor in a cohort sampled during active COVID-19. The J gene is TRBJ1-1, the V gene TRBV5-1, with a tentative D call TRBD1 (5 bases). The CDR3 is CASSLDSREGTEAFF. The CDR3 DNA is TGCGCCAGCAGCTTGGATAGCAGGGAAGGCACTGAAGCTTTCTTT.